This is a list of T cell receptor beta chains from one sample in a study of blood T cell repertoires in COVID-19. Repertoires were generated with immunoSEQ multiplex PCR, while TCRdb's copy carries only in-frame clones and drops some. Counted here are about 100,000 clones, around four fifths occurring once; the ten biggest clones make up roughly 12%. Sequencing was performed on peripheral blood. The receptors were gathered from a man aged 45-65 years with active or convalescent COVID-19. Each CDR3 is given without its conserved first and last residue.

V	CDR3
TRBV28	ASTPSRPRGRHMSYNEQF
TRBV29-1	SVESLQPTQHGELF
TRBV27	ASSLGTGGYGYT
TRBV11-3	ASTKAGTGGETLH
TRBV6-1	ASSEARTGPQY
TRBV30	AWSTSGSGTQY
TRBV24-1	ATKAGGNNEQY
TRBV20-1	SARDNGYT
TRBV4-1	ASSQSDRGSSYEQY
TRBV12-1	ASSSPGGKAVYNEQF
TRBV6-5	ASSYSSYGYT
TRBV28	ASRYRGIHEQF
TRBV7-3	ASSPNPGGMHEQY
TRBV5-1	ASSLGGSGNTIY
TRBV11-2	ASSLAVANTGELF
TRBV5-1	ASSLETGPGTGELF
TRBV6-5	ASSLEDGYGYT
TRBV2	ASRGDRGKGYT
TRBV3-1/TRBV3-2	ASSRQGALETQY
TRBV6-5	ASATAPSTDTQY
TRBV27	ASRIRRGPTYEQY
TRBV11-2	ASSGHRVGSEQY
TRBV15	ATSRGFGTNYNEQF
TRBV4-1	ASSHPDRSAIEAF
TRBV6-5	ASSYSFSAIEAF
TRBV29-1	SVEPTGLNTEAF
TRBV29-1	SVEESGQGVVGELF
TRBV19	ASSMSRDRFGTEAF
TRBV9	ASSVERYTDTQY
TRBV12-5	ASGSGSGYTEAF
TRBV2	ASSLGLAGGNEQF
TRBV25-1	ASGLAGVADTQY
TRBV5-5	ASSLFRSTEAF
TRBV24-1	ATSEASGANVLT
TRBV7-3	ASSPKSGRSGQETQY
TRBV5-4	ASSLDTAYNSPLH
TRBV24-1	ATSDWLSGRFEQF
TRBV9	ASSVEGSHTQY
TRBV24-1	ATSDYGGTGGEDYEQY
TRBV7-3	ASSWGQGETQY
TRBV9	ASSARDRSRETQY
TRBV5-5	ASSPMGATYNEQF
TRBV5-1	ASSLLDSNTEAF
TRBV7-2	ASSQTGTSGRANEQY
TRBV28	ASEGPNTEAF
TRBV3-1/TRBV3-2	ASSQHTGSGTEAF
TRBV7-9	ASSLGVGLGPQH
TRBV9	ASSVDRWGTYGYT
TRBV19	ASSQPLSTGELF
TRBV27	ASSPLGGAHEQY